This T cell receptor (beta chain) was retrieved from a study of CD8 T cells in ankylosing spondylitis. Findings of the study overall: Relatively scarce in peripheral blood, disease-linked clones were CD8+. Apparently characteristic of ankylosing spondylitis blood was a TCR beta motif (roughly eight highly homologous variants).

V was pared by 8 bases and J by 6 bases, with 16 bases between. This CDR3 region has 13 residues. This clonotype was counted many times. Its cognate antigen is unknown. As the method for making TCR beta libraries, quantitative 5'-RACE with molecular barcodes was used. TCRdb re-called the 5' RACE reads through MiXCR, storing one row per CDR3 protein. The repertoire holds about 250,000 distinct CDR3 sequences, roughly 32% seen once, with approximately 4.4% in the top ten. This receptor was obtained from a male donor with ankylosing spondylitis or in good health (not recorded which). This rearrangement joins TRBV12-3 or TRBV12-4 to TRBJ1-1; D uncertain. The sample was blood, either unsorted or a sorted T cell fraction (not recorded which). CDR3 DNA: TGTGCCAGCGGGAGGGCCGAGGGCGCTGAAGCTTTCTTT. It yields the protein CASGRAEGAEAFF.